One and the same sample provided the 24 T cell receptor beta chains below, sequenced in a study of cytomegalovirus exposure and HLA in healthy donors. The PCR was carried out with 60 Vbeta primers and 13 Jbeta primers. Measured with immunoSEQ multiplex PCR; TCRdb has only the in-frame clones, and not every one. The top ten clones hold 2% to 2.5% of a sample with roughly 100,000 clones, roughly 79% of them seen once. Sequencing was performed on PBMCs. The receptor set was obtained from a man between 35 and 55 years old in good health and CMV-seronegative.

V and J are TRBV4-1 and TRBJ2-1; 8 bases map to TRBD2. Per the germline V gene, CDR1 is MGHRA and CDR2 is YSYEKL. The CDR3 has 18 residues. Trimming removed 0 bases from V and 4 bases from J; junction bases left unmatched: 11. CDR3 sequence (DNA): TGCGCCAGCAGCCAAGATCTCTGGAACGGACTAGCTTACAATGAGCAGTTCTTC. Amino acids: CASSQDLWNGLAYNEQFF.

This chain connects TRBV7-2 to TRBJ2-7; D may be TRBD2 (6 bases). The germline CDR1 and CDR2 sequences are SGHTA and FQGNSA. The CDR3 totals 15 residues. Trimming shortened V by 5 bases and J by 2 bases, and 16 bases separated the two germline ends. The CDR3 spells CASSAAWGVAYEQYF. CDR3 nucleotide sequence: TGTGCCAGCAGCGCCGCGTGGGGGGTTGCCTACGAGCAGTACTTC.

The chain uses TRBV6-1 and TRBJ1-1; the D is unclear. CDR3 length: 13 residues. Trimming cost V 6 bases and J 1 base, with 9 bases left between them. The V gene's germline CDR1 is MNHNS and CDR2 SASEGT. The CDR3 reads CASRRHENTEAFF. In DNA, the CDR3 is TGTGCCAGCAGGAGGCACGAGAACACTGAAGCTTTCTTT.

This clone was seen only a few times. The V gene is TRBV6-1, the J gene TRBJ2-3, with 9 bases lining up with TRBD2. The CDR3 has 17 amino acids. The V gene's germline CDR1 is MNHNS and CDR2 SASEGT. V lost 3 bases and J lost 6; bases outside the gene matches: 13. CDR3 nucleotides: TGTGCCAGCAGTGATAATACGGGCGGGGGGGCGACGGATACGCAGTATTTT. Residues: CASSDNTGGGATDTQYF.

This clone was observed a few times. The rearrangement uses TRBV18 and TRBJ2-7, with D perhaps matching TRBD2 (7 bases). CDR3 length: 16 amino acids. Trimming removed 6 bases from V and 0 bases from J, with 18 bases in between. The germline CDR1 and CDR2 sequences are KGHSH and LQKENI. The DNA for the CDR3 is TGTGCCAGCTCGGGTCGACCGGGGGGCAGCTCCTACGAGCAGTACTTC. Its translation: CASSGRPGGSSYEQYF.

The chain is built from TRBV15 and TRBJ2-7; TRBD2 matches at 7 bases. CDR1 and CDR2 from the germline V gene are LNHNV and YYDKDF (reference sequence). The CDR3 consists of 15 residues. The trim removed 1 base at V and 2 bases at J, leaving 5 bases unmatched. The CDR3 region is CATSRASGLAYEQYF. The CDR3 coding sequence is TGTGCCACCAGCAGAGCGTCCGGACTAGCCTACGAGCAGTACTTC.

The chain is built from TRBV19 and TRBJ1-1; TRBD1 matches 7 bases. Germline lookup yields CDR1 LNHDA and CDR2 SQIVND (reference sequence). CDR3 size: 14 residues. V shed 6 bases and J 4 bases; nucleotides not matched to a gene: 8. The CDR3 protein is CASRSQGKGTEAFF. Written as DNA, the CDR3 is TGTGCCAGTAGATCACAGGGGAAAGGCACTGAAGCTTTCTTT.

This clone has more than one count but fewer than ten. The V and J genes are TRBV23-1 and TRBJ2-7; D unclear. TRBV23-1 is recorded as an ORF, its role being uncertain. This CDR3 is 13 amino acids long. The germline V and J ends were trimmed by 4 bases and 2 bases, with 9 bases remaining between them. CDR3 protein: CASSLTSTYEQYF. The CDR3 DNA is TGCGCCAGCAGTCTTACAAGTACCTACGAGCAGTACTTC.

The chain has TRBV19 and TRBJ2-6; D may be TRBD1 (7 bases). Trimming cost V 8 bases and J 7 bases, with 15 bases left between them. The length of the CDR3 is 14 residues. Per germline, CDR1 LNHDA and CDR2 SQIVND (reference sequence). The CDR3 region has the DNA TGTGCCAGTTCAGGGGGGTTTGGTGCCAACGTCCTGACTTTC. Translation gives CASSGGFGANVLTF.

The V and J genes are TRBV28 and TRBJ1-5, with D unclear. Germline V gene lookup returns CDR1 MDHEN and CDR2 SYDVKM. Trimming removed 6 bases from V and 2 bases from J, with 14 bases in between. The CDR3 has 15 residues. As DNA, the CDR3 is TGTGCCAGCAGATCCCGTAGTCAGGGCAATCAGCCCCAGCATTTT. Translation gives CASRSRSQGNQPQHF. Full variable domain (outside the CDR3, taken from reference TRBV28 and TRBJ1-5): DVKVTQSSRYLVKRTGEKVFLECVQDMDHENMFWYRQDPGLGLRLIYFSYDVKMKEKGDIPEGYSVSREKKERFSLILESASTNQTSMYLCASRSRSQGNQPQHFGDGTRLSIL.

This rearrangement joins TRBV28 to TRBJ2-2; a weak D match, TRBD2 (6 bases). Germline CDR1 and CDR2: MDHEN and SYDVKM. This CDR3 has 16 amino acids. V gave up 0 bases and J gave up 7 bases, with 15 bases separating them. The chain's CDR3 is CASSLWVDGRNGELFF. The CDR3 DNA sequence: TGTGCCAGCAGTTTATGGGTGGATGGGAGGAACGGGGAGCTGTTTTTT.

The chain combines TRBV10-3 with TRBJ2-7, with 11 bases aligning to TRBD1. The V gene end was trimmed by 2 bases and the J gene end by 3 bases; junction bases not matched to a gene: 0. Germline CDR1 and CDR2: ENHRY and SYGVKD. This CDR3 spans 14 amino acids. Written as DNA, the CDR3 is TGTGCCATCAGTGAGGGGACAGGGGGCTACGAGCAGTACTTC. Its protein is CAISEGTGGYEQYF.

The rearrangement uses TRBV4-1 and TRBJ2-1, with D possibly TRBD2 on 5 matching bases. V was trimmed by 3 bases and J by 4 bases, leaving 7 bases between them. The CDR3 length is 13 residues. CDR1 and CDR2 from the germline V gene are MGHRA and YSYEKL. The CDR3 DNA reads TGCGCCAGCAGCCATGGACTTTACAATGAGCAGTTCTTC. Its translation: CASSHGLYNEQFF.

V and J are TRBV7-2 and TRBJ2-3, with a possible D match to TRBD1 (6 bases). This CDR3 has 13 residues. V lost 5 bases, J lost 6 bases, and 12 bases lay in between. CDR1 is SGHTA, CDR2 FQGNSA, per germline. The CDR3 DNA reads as TGTGCCAGCAGCCCTACAGGGATTGATACGCAGTATTTT. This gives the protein CASSPTGIDTQYF.

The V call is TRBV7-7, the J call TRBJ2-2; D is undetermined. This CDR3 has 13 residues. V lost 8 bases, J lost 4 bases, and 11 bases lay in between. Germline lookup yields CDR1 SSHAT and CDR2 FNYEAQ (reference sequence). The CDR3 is CASAGGSTGELFF. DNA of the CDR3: TGTGCCAGCGCCGGCGGCAGCACCGGGGAGCTGTTTTTT.

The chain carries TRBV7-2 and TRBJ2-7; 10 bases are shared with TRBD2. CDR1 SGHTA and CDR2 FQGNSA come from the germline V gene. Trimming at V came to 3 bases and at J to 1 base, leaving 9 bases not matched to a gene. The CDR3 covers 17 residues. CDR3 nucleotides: TGTGCCAGCAGCTTGGTCGGAGCGGGAGGGCCTTCCTACGAGCAGTACTTC. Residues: CASSLVGAGGPSYEQYF.

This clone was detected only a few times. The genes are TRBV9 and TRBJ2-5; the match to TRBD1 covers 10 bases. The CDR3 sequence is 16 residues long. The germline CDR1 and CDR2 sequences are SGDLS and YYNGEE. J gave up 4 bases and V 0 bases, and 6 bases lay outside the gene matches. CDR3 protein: CASSVGDRGRGETQYF. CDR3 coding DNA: TGTGCCAGCAGCGTAGGAGACAGGGGGCGCGGAGAGACCCAGTACTTC.

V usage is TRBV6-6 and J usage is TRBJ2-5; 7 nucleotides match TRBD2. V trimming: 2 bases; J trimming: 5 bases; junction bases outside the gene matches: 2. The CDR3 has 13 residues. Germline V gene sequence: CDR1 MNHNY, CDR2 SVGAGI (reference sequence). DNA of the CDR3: TGTGCCAGCAGTTACCGGGGGGAGGAGACCCAGTACTTC. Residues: CASSYRGEETQYF.

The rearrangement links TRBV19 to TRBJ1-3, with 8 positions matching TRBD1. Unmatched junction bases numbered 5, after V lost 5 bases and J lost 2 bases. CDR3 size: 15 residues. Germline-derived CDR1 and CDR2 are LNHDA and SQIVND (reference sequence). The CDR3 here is CASSPRTGPGNTIYF. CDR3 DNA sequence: TGTGCCAGTAGTCCCCGGACAGGGCCTGGAAACACCATATATTTT. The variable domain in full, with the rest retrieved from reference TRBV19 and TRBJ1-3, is DGGITQSPKYLFRKEGQNVTLSCEQNLNHDAMYWYRQDPGQGLRLIYYSQIVNDFQKGDIAEGYSVSREKKESFPLTVTSAQKNPTAFYLCASSPRTGPGNTIYFGEGSWLTVV.

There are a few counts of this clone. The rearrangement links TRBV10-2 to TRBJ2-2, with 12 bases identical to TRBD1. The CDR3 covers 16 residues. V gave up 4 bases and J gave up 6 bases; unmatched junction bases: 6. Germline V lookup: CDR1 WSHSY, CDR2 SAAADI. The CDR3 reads CASSGPGQGASGELFF. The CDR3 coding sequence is TGCGCCAGCAGTGGACCGGGACAGGGGGCATCCGGGGAGCTGTTTTTT.

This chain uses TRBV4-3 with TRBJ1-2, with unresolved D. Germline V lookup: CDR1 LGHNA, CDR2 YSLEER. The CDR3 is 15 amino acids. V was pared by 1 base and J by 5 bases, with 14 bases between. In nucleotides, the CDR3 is TGCGCCAGCAGCCAAGGTCGGAGGTCCTCTTATGGCTACACCTTC. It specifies CASSQGRRSSYGYTF.

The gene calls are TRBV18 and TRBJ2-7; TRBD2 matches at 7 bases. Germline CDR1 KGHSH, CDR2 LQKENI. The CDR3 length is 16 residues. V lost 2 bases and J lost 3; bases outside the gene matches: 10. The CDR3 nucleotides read TGTGCCAGCTCACCAGTGCTTATCGGGAGGAGCTACGAGCAGTACTTC. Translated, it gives CASSPVLIGRSYEQYF.

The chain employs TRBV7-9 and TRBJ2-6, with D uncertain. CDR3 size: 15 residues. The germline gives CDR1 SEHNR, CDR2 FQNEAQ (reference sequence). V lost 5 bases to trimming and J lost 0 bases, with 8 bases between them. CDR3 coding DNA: TGTGCCAGCAGCCCAGTACACTCTGGGGCCAACGTCCTGACTTTC. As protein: CASSPVHSGANVLTF.

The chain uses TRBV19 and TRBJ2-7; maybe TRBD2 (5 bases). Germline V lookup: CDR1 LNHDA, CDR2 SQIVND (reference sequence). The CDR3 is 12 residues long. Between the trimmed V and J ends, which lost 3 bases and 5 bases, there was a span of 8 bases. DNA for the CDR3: TGTGCCAGTAGTATCCCGAGGGACGAGCAGTACTTC. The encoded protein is CASSIPRDEQYF.